These 28 T cell receptor beta chains were sequenced from one sample in a study of T cell clonotyping in hematopoietic cell transplantation. Data came from immunoSEQ multiplex PCR; TCRdb stores just in-frame clones and leaves some out. The profile covers about 2,800 clones, with roughly four fifths appearing a single time and over 25% taken by the ten largest. The sample was PBMCs, taken 180 days after allogeneic stem cell transplant. All receptors derive from a female patient aged 40-50 years who had an allogeneic stem cell transplant from a related donor, so T cells may come from the graft donor. Some clones in this sample may be carry-over from other donors' samples.

This clone was seen just once. This chain uses TRBV2 with TRBJ2-1; D is uncertain. CDR1 is SNHLY and CDR2 is FYNNEI in the germline V gene. V was shortened by 6 bases and J by 1 base, with 1 base between the two germline ends. The CDR3 is made up of 11 amino acids. CDR3 sequence: CASRSYNEQFF. The CDR3 region has the DNA TGTGCCAGCAGATCCTACAATGAGCAGTTCTTC. The full variable domain, with the rest looked up from reference TRBV2 and TRBJ2-1, is EPEVTQTPSHQVTQMGQEVILRCVPISNHLYFYWYRQILGQKVEFLVSFYNNEISEKSEIFDDQFSVERPDGSNFTLKIRSTKLEDSAMYFCASRSYNEQFFGPGTRLTVL.

This sequence joins TRBV6-1 and TRBJ1-1; D perhaps matches TRBD1 (5 bases). The germline V gene has CDR1 MNHNS and CDR2 SASEGT. Trimming stripped 1 base from V and 4 bases from J, with 7 bases between. CDR3 length: 13 residues. Here the CDR3 reads CASSEVTVTEAFF. For the CDR3, the DNA is TGTGCCAGCAGTGAAGTGACAGTCACTGAAGCTTTCTTT.

The V gene is TRBV27, the J gene TRBJ1-1, with 9 bases lining up with TRBD1. CDR1 and CDR2 from the germline V gene are MNHEY and SMNVEV (reference sequence). The CDR3 extends over 14 amino acids. V shed 7 bases and J 4 bases; nucleotides not matched to a gene: 7. The chain's CDR3 is CASIGQGSGTEAFF. CDR3 sequence (DNA): TGTGCCAGCATCGGACAGGGGTCGGGCACTGAAGCTTTCTTT.

The chain joins TRBV20-1 to TRBJ2-3; D gene ambiguous. V dropped 8 bases and J dropped 3 bases, with 9 bases sitting between them. Germline CDR1 reads DFQATT; CDR2 reads SNEGSKA (reference sequence). There are 11 residues in the CDR3. Here the CDR3 DNA reads TGCAGTTCATGGATGACAGATACGCAGTATTTT. Amino acids: CSSWMTDTQYF.

This chain uses TRBV7-2 with TRBJ2-5, with 7 bases that match TRBD2. From germline, CDR1 is SGHTA and CDR2 FQGNSA. The V segment lost 6 bases and the J segment 3 bases; nucleotides outside the gene matches: 7. The CDR3 totals 14 residues. CDR3 bases: TGTGCCAGCAGTCAGGGCGGGAGAGAAGAGACCCAGTACTTC. It specifies CASSQGGREETQYF.

The chain links TRBV30 to TRBJ1-2; D remains unclear. Germline CDR1 is GTSNPN and CDR2 is SVGIG (reference sequence). The ends were cut back, 2 bases at V and 3 bases at J, with 7 bases in the middle. CDR3 size: 12 residues. DNA for the CDR3: TGTGCCTGGAGTTTTGGGGACTATGGCTACACCTTC. Its translation is CAWSFGDYGYTF.

The rearrangement links TRBV4-1 to TRBJ2-7, with 7 bases lining up with TRBD1. Germline V CDR1 and CDR2: MGHRA, YSYEKL. V dropped 2 bases and J dropped 1; count of bases not matched to a gene: 8. The CDR3 sequence is 16 residues long. CDR3 DNA: TGCGCCAGCAGCCAATTATGGGACAGCTATTCCTACGAGCAGTACTTC. Translating it yields CASSQLWDSYSYEQYF.

This clone is large. The rearrangement links TRBV10-2 to TRBJ2-7, with 10 bases aligning to TRBD2. Germline loops: CDR1 WSHSY, CDR2 SAAADI. Trimming removed 3 bases from V and 3 bases from J; junction bases left unmatched: 2. The CDR3 runs to 14 residues. CDR3 DNA: TGCGCCAGCAGTGATAGCGGGGGGATCTACGAGCAGTACTTC. Translating gives CASSDSGGIYEQYF.

The rearrangement uses TRBV21-1 and TRBJ1-3; no DNA check was done on the table's D call, TRBD1. TRBV21-1 corresponds to a pseudogene. The CDR3 spans 14 residues. CDR3 in DNA: TGTGCCAGCAGCAAAACAGGCTCTGGAAACACCATATATTTT. Amino acids: CASSKTGSGNTIYF.

V usage is TRBV5-1 and J usage is TRBJ1-1; D uncertain. The V end lost 1 base, the J end lost 4 bases, and 11 bases lay between the germline ends. The CDR3 has 14 amino acids. Germline values: CDR1 SGHRS, CDR2 YFSETQ. The CDR3 DNA is TGCGCCAGCAGCTTGTTTGAGGAATCCACTGAAGCTTTCTTT. Translation: CASSLFEESTEAFF.

The V call is TRBV27, the J call TRBJ2-7; D possibly uses TRBD1 or TRBD2 (5 bases each). Germline V lookup: CDR1 MNHEY, CDR2 SMNVEV (reference sequence). The CDR3 consists of 12 residues. The germline V and J ends were trimmed by 2 bases and 3 bases, with 5 bases remaining between them. The CDR3 DNA is TGTGCCAGCAGTTTAGGGGGCTACGAGCAGTACTTC. Translated, it gives CASSLGGYEQYF.

Points on this clone: At the DNA level, this CDR3 is encoded by other sequences in the same sample as well. The CDR3, as DNA: TGTGCCAGCAGCGTAGCTCGGGGAGAGACCCAGTACTTC. Residues: CASSVARGETQYF. V is TRBV9 and J is TRBJ2-5; TRBD2 might be the D (5 bases). V dropped 0 bases and J dropped 4 bases, with 7 bases sitting between them. Germline CDR1 reads SGDLS; CDR2 reads YYNGEE. CDR3 length: 13 residues.

The chain is built from TRBV19 and TRBJ1-5; the match to TRBD1 covers 8 bases. Trimming at V came to 5 bases and at J to 16 bases, leaving 10 bases not matched to a gene. CDR1 LNHDA and CDR2 SQIVND come from the germline V gene (reference sequence). The CDR3 contains 12 residues. The CDR3 loop is CASSLGTGRRHF. The CDR3 coding sequence is TGTGCCAGTAGTCTCGGGACAGGTAGAAGACATTTT.

The chain combines TRBV7-6 with TRBJ2-2; possible D gene TRBD2, 7 bases. V lost 1 base to trimming and J lost 5 bases, with 17 bases between them. This CDR3 has 17 residues. Germline V gives CDR1 SGHVS, CDR2 FNYEAQ. CDR3 in DNA: TGTGCCAGCAGCTTAGAAGGGGGGGCCCGAGGAACCGGGGAGCTGTTTTTT. This encodes CASSLEGGARGTGELFF.

This clone ranks as large. V gene TRBV19 combines with J gene TRBJ2-7; the match to TRBD1 covers 7 bases. Germline CDR1 reads LNHDA; CDR2 reads SQIVND (reference sequence). The trim removed 5 bases at V and 2 bases at J, leaving 6 bases unmatched. This CDR3 has 14 amino acids. The chain's CDR3 is CASSSSGQAYEQYF. In nucleotides, the CDR3 is TGTGCCAGTAGTTCAAGTGGACAGGCCTACGAGCAGTACTTC. The full variable domain, completed using reference TRBV19 and TRBJ2-7, is DGGITQSPKYLFRKEGQNVTLSCEQNLNHDAMYWYRQDPGQGLRLIYYSQIVNDFQKGDIAEGYSVSREKKESFPLTVTSAQKNPTAFYLCASSSSGQAYEQYFGPGTRLTVT.

CDR3 nucleotides: TGTGCCAGCAGCTTGACTAGCGGGAGGACAGATACGCAGTATTTT. Translated, it gives CASSLTSGRTDTQYF. The chain links TRBV2 to TRBJ2-3; 13 bases line up with TRBD2. The CDR3 totals 15 residues. Losses at the gene ends were 6 bases for V and 3 bases for J; bases not matched to a gene: 3. Per the germline V gene, CDR1 is SNHLY and CDR2 is FYNNEI.

The chain employs TRBV27 and TRBJ2-7; perhaps D is TRBD1 or TRBD2 (5 bases each). The CDR3 loop spans 13 amino acids. Trimming cost V 4 bases and J 2 bases, with 9 bases left between them. Germline values: CDR1 MNHEY, CDR2 SMNVEV (reference sequence). CDR3 loop: CASSYGTAYEQYF. Written as DNA, the CDR3 is TGTGCCAGCAGTTACGGGACCGCCTACGAGCAGTACTTC.

DNA of the CDR3: TGTGCCAGCAGCTTGCCGGCTACCGGGGAGCTGTTTTTT. Translation gives CASSLPATGELFF. This chain uses TRBV5-4 with TRBJ2-2; D call uncertain. The CDR3 totals 13 residues. Per the germline V gene, CDR1 is SGHNT and CDR2 is YYREEE (reference sequence). The ends were cut back, 1 base at V and 5 bases at J, with 6 bases in the middle.

The chain links TRBV7-2 to TRBJ2-2; D ambiguous. The CDR3 is 16 residues long. Germline loops: CDR1 SGHTA, CDR2 FQGNSA. Trimming shortened V by 1 base and J by 3 bases, and 12 bases separated the two germline ends. The DNA for the CDR3 is TGTGCCAGCAGCTTAGACGGTAGAGATTACACCGGGGAGCTGTTTTTT. Translating gives CASSLDGRDYTGELFF.

The V call is TRBV29-1, the J call TRBJ1-4; the match to TRBD1 covers 8 bases. There are 13 residues in the CDR3. V dropped 6 bases and J dropped 6; count of bases not matched to a gene: 6. In germline, CDR1 is SQVTM, CDR2 ANQGSEA. CDR3 nucleotide sequence: TGCAGCGTCGCAGGGGGCGTCGATGAAAAACTGTTTTTT. Its translation: CSVAGGVDEKLFF.

This clone was observed a single time. This rearrangement joins TRBV6-4 to TRBJ2-1; D is undetermined. This CDR3 contains 14 residues. Trimming shortened V by 0 bases and J by 10 bases, and 13 bases separated the two germline ends. Germline CDR1 MRHNA, CDR2 SNTAGT. In nucleotides, the CDR3 is TGTGCCAGCAGTGACTCACTCCCAAATGCGGAGCAGTTCTTC. This codes for CASSDSLPNAEQFF.

This rearrangement joins TRBV6-6 to TRBJ2-1; TRBD2 is a possible D gene (6 bases). The CDR3 length is 13 residues. The germline gives CDR1 MNHNY, CDR2 SVGAGI (reference sequence). Trimming left V 5 bases short and J 5 bases short, with 10 bases between. CDR3 bases: TGTGCCAGCAGTAAGGCGGGAAACAATGAGCAGTTCTTC. This gives the protein CASSKAGNNEQFF.

The CDR3 sequence: CASGLGSSNEKLFF. Written as DNA, the CDR3 is TGTGCTAGTGGTTTAGGGAGCTCTAATGAAAAACTGTTTTTT. This chain links TRBV12-5 with TRBJ1-4; D is uncertain. The CDR3 has 14 amino acids. The V end lost 3 bases, the J end lost 3 bases, and 8 bases lay between the germline ends. In germline, CDR1 is LGHNT, CDR2 FRNRAP.

V and J are TRBV6-1 and TRBJ2-7; D gene ambiguous. Germline V gene data show CDR1 as MNHNS and CDR2 as SASEGT. The CDR3 sequence is 15 residues long. Trimming pared 1 base from V and 6 bases from J, leaving 16 bases between. The CDR3 sequence: CASSEEWTNGLEQYF. DNA for the CDR3: TGTGCCAGCAGTGAAGAATGGACCAACGGGCTCGAGCAGTACTTC.

This clone was seen just once. This chain joins TRBV6-5 and TRBJ1-4; perhaps TRBD1 as D (6 bases). CDR1 is MNHEY, CDR2 SVGAGI, per germline. V was clipped by 2 bases and J by 10 bases, with 14 bases between them. CDR3 length: 14 residues. For the CDR3, the DNA is TGTGCCAGCAGTTACCGAGGACAGAGGACAAAACTGTTTTTT. Its protein product is CASSYRGQRTKLFF.

This clone was recorded once. V usage is TRBV7-7 and J usage is TRBJ2-2, with D maybe TRBD1 (6 bases). The CDR3 has 14 amino acids. Germline V lookup: CDR1 SSHAT, CDR2 FNYEAQ (reference sequence). V lost 5 bases, J lost 1 base, and 8 bases lay in between. The CDR3 loop reads CASSPTGNTGELFF. The CDR3 DNA sequence: TGTGCCAGCAGCCCGACAGGGAACACCGGGGAGCTGTTTTTT.

The chain employs TRBV6-4 and TRBJ1-5; no clear D. CDR1 is MRHNA and CDR2 is SNTAGT in the germline V gene. The germline V and J ends were trimmed by 1 base and 9 bases, with 10 bases remaining between them. CDR3 size: 13 residues. The CDR3 nucleotides read TGTGCCAGCAGTGACTTGGTCGGTGCGCCCCAGCATTTT. Translated: CASSDLVGAPQHF.

The CDR3 here is CASSLVPDTGELFF. In DNA form, the CDR3 reads TGTGCCAGCAGCTTAGTGCCGGACACCGGGGAGCTGTTTTTT. The chain uses TRBV7-6 and TRBJ2-2; D remains unclear. This CDR3 region has 14 residues. CDR1 SGHVS and CDR2 FNYEAQ come from the germline V gene. The V end was cut by 1 base, the J end by 3 bases, with 6 bases between.